Each of the 11 T cell receptor beta chains below was sequenced from the same sample in a study of blood T cell repertoires in COVID-19. The assay was immunoSEQ multiplex PCR, and TCRdb's table has in-frame clones only and misses some. The repertoire consists of approximately 320,000 clones, with approximately 85% occurring once and the leading ten covering just over 7%. The sample taken for sequencing was peripheral blood. These receptors were collected from a human donor in a cohort sampled during active COVID-19.

The V call is TRBV30, the J call TRBJ1-4, with D possibly TRBD1 on 5 matching bases. Germline assignment: CDR1 GTSNPN and CDR2 SVGIG (reference sequence). The CDR3 has 14 amino acids. Trimming removed 4 bases from V and 3 bases from J, with 12 bases in between. The CDR3 here is CAWTQGTANEKLFF. CDR3 in DNA: TGTGCCTGGACCCAGGGTACCGCTAATGAAAAACTGTTTTTT.

This chain links TRBV30 with TRBJ2-7, with TRBD2 as a possible D gene (6 bases). CDR1 GTSNPN and CDR2 SVGIG come from the germline V gene (reference sequence). CDR3 length: 13 residues. The ends were cut back, 5 bases at V and 4 bases at J, with 15 bases in the middle. CDR3 residues: CAWSQDGGYEQYF. The CDR3 nucleotides are TGTGCCTGGTCGCAGGACGGGGGATACGAGCAGTACTTC.

The rearrangement links TRBV4-2 to TRBJ1-1; TRBD1 is a possible D gene (5 bases). The V end was cut by 7 bases, the J end by 3 bases, with 18 bases between. This CDR3 region has 15 residues. Looked up from germline, CDR1 is LGHNA and CDR2 is YNFKEQ. CDR3 protein: CASTNVLRGDTEAFF. The CDR3 coding sequence is TGTGCCAGCACCAACGTCCTGCGGGGGGACACTGAAGCTTTCTTT.

The chain employs TRBV3-1 (or the pseudogene TRBV3-2) and TRBJ2-1, with D unresolved. The CDR3 is 11 residues long. Germline CDR1 and CDR2: LGHDT and YNNKEL (reference sequence). The V and J ends lost 1 base and 9 bases respectively, with 4 bases between them. The CDR3 region has the DNA TGTGCCAGCAGCCAAGCGGGTGAGCAGTTCTTC. The encoded protein is CASSQAGEQFF.

This clone appeared many times. The rearrangement uses TRBV14 and TRBJ2-3; possibly TRBD2 for D (6 bases). The CDR3 runs to 17 residues. V was shortened by 0 bases and J by 0 bases, with 13 bases between the two germline ends. CDR1 is SGHDN, CDR2 FVKESK, per germline. CDR3 loop: CASSQDPASVSTDTQYF. The CDR3 DNA reads TGTGCCAGCAGCCAAGATCCGGCTAGCGTGAGCACAGATACGCAGTATTTT.

This clone is a singleton in its sample. The J gene is TRBJ2-7, the V gene TRBV7-8, with D possibly being TRBD1 (5 bases). CDR3 length: 15 residues. V was shortened by 5 bases and J by 2 bases, with 16 bases between the two germline ends. The V gene's germline CDR1 is SGHVS and CDR2 FQNEAQ. The CDR3 loop reads CASSRDSPSPYEQYF. The CDR3 bases are TGTGCCAGCAGCCGAGACAGTCCGAGTCCCTACGAGCAGTACTTC.

The chain joins TRBV6-5 to TRBJ1-1; 9 positions match TRBD1. V dropped 6 bases and J dropped 7; count of bases not matched to a gene: 6. From germline, CDR1 is MNHEY and CDR2 SVGAGI. The CDR3 has 13 amino acids. The CDR3 bases are TGTGCCAGCAGACGGGACAGGGCGTTTGAAGCTTTCTTT. Protein product: CASRRDRAFEAFF.

The sample holds one count of this clone. J is TRBJ1-1 and V is TRBV5-1; a weak D match, TRBD1 (5 bases). Germline assignment: CDR1 SGHRS and CDR2 YFSETQ. Deletions cut 1 base from V and 1 base from J, with 8 bases between. CDR3 length: 14 amino acids. The DNA for the CDR3 is TGCGCCAGCAGCTTGTCAGGACAGAACACTGAAGCTTTCTTT. This codes for CASSLSGQNTEAFF.

The chain links TRBV9 to TRBJ2-7; D is perhaps TRBD1 (6 bases). V lost 3 bases and J 4 bases, leaving 17 bases between the germline ends. Per germline, CDR1 SGDLS and CDR2 YYNGEE. This CDR3 region has 15 residues. The CDR3 DNA sequence: TGTGCCAGCAGCGCCAAAACAGGGACCGATTACGAGCAGTACTTC. It codes for CASSAKTGTDYEQYF.

The CDR3 DNA is TGTGCCAGCAGCGCGAAGAGGAGCACTGAAGCTTTCTTT. Its protein product is CASSAKRSTEAFF. The genes are TRBV6-5 and TRBJ1-1; D is ambiguous. Germline CDR1 and CDR2: MNHEY and SVGAGI. Between the trimmed V and J ends, which lost 6 bases and 4 bases, there was a span of 12 bases. The CDR3 loop spans 13 amino acids.

CDR3 sequence: CASSSYQGGGPRNIQYF. The CDR3 DNA is TGTGCCAGCAGCTCTTACCAGGGTGGAGGGCCAAGAAACATTCAGTACTTC. The chain has TRBV6-7 and TRBJ2-4; D possibly corresponds to TRBD2 (6 bases). TRBV6-7 is an ORF, and what it does is uncertain. CDR3 length: 17 residues. Between the trimmed V and J ends, which lost 6 bases and 6 bases, there was a span of 24 bases.